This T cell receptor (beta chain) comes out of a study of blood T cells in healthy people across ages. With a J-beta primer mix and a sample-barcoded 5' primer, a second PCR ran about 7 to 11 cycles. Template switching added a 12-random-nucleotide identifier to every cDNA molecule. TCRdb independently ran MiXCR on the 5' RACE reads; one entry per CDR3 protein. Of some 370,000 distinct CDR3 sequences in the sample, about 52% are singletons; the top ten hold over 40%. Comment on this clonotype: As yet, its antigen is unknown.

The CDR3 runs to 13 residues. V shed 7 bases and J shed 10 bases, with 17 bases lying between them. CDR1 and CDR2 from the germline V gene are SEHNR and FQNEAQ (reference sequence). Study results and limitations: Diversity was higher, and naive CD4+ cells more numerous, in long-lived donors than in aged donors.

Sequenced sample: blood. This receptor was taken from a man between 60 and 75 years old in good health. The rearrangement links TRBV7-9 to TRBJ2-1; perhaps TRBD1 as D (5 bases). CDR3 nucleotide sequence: TGTGCCAGCACCCTAGGGGTGCCAGGGGAGCAGTTCTTC. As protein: CASTLGVPGEQFF.